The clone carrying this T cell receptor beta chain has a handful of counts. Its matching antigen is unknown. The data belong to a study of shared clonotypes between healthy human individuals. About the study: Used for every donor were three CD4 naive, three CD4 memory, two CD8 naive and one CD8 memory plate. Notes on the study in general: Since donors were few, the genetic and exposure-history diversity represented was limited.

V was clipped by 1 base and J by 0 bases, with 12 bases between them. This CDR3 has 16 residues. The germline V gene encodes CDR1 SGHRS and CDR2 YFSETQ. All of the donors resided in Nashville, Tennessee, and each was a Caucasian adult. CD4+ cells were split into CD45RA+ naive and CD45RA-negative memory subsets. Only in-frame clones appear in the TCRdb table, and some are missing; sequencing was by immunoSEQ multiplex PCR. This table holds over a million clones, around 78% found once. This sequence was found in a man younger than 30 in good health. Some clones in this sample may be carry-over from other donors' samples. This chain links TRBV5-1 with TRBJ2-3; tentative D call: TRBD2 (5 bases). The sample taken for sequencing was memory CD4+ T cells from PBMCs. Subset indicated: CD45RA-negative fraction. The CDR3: CASSLSFSGSTDTQYF. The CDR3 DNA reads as TGCGCCAGCAGCTTGTCGTTCAGCGGAAGCACAGATACGCAGTATTTT. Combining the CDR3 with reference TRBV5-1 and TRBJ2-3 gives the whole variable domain KAGVTQTPRYLIKTRGQQVTLSCSPISGHRSVSWYQQTPGQGLQFLFEYFSETQRNKGNFPGRFSGRQFSNSRSEMNVSTLELGDSALYLCASSLSFSGSTDTQYFGPGTRLTVL.